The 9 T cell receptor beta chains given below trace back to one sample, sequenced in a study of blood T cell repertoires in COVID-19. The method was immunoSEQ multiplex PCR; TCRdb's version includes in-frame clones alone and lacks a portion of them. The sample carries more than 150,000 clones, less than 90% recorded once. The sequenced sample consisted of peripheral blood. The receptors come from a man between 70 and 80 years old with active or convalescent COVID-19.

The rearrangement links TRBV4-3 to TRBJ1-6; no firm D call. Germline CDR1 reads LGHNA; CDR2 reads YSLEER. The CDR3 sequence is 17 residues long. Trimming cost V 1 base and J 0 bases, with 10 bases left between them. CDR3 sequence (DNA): TGCGCCAGCAGCCAAGGGCTAGGAAGCTCCTATAATTCACCCCTCCACTTT. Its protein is CASSQGLGSSYNSPLHF.

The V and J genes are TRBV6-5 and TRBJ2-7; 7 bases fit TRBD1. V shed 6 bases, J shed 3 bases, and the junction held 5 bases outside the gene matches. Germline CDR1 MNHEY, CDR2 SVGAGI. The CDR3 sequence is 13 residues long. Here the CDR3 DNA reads TGTGCCAGCAGACTACAGGGGAACTACGAGCAGTACTTC. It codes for CASRLQGNYEQYF.

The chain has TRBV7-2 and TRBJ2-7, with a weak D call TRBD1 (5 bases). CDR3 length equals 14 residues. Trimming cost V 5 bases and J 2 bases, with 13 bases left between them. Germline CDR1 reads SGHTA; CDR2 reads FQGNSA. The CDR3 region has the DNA TGTGCCAGCAGCCCCCCGCAGGGTACCTACGAGCAGTACTTC. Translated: CASSPPQGTYEQYF.

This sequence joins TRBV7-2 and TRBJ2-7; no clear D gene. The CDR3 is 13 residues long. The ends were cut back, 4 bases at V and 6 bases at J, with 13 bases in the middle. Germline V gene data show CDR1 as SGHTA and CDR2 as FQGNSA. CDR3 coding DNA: TGTGCCAGCAGCTCCCATTCGAGTGGCGAGCAGTACTTC. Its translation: CASSSHSSGEQYF.

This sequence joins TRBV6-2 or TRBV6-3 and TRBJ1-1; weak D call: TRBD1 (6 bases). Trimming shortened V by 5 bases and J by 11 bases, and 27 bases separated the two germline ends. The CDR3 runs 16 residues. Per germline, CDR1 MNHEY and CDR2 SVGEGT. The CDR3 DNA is TGTGCCAGCAGTCCCTATCGAGAAGAGGGGGGGGCGGCGGCTTTCTTT. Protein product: CASSPYREEGGAAAFF.

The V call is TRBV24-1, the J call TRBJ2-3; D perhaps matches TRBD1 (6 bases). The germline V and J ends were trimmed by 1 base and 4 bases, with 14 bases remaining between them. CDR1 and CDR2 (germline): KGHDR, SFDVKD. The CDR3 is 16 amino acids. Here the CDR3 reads CATSDFSDSYADTQYF. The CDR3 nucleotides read TGTGCCACCAGTGATTTCTCGGACAGTTACGCAGATACGCAGTATTTT.

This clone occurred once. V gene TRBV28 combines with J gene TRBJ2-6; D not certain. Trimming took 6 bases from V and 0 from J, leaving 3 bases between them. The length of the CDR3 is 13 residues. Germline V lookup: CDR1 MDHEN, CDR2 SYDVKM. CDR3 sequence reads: CASRYSGANVLTF. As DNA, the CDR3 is TGTGCCAGCAGGTACTCTGGGGCCAACGTCCTGACTTTC.

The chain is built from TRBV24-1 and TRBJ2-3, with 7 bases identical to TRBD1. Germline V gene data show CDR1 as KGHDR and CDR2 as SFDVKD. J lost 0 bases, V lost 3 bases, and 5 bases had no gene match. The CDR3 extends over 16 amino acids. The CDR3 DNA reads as TGTGCCACCAGTGATCCAGGGGGAAATAGCACAGATACGCAGTATTTT. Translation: CATSDPGGNSTDTQYF.

CDR3 amino acids: CATSRDPGITEAFF. Written as DNA, the CDR3 is TGTGCCACCAGCAGAGATCCAGGGATCACTGAAGCTTTCTTT. V is TRBV15 and J is TRBJ1-1; D might be TRBD1 (5 bases). The CDR3 is 14 residues long. Trimming pared 0 bases from V and 4 bases from J, leaving 9 bases between. Germline-derived CDR1 and CDR2 are LNHNV and YYDKDF (reference sequence). Together with reference TRBV15 and TRBJ1-1, the CDR3 gives the full variable domain: DAMVIQNPRYQVTQFGKPVTLSCSQTLNHNVMYWYQQKSSQAPKLLFHYYDKDFNNEADTPDNFQSRRPNTSFCFLDIRSPGLGDTAMYLCATSRDPGITEAFFGQGTRLTVV.